This TCR beta chain was recorded in a study of shared clonotypes between healthy human individuals. The study, taken as a whole, reports: Among non-shared clonotypes, generation probabilities were lower than among those shared by all four donors. Among a handful of donors, roughly 5% of naive CD4 clonotypes were found in common.

Per sorted-subset replicate PCR, input was 150 to 250 ng DNA, representing around 30,000 T cell genomes. Assay: immunoSEQ multiplex PCR; the TCRdb copy retains only in-frame clones and omits some. The table shows nearly 2 million clones, with about 95% occurring only once. The trim removed 1 base at V and 5 bases at J, leaving 6 bases unmatched. The length of the CDR3 is 16 residues. Germline V CDR1 and CDR2: SGHAT, FQNNGV. Worth noting for this clone: What it binds is unknown.

In the naive CD8 group, cells lacked CD45RO and were positively selected for CCR7, so terminally differentiated effector memory CD45RA+ cells were left out. The chain has TRBV11-2 and TRBJ2-2; TRBD2 matches at 8 bases. The source is a man aged 18 to 35 in good health. The sample was naive CD8+ T cells sorted from blood. CDR3 in amino acids: CASSLGAGGYTGELFF. CDR3 coding DNA: TGTGCCAGCAGCTTAGGCGCGGGAGGATATACCGGGGAGCTGTTTTTT.